This T cell receptor beta chain was recovered during a study of T cell changes during pregnancy in multiple sclerosis (dated by TCRdb to between 2018 and 2020). Context from the whole study: Changes in the T cell repertoire over the course of pregnancy were examined in this study in women with multiple sclerosis.

Concerning this clone itself: No antigen is known for it. Nothing much larger sits one base from this clone, and base qualities are not available.

The library was produced with the immunoSEQ multiplex PCR assay. TCRdb retrieved this table from immuneACCESS and kept in-frame rearrangements only. Not all clones are present; in checked studies, unresolved V genes account for under half, and no reason is known for the remainder. For this sample there are some 51,000 clones; roughly 94% appear just once. Around 0.48% of the sample is in the top ten clones. V trim: 9 bases; J trim: 3 bases; unmatched bases: 14. Its CDR3 holds 16 amino acids, cysteine through phenylalanine. The only DNA kept is the CDR3, 48 bases in frame from the first base. CDR1 and CDR2 are read off the germline V gene as SGHRS and YFSETQ.

This TCR derives from a female donor with multiple sclerosis, enrolled in a pregnancy study. The chain is assembled from TRBV5-1 and TRBJ2-3; the junction holds 9 bases that match TRBD1. The sample was CD4+ T cells from peripheral blood mononuclear cells, taken in the first trimester of pregnancy. CDR3 region: CATAPTGGPGTDTQYF. In nucleotide form, the sequence is TGCGCCACCGCACCGACAGGGGGTCCGGGTACAGATACGCAGTATTTT.